This T cell receptor beta chain emerged from a study of PD-L1 blockade in urothelial cancer. This clone turned up a few times. Disease in patients was locally advanced or metastatic urothelial carcinoma. This CDR3 contains 14 residues. Germline-derived CDR1 and CDR2 are MRHNA and SNTAGT. Trimming cost V 5 bases and J 4 bases, with 12 bases left between them. Housekeeping gene amplification was the basis for quantifying FFPE tumor DNA. Only in-frame clones appear in the TCRdb table, and some are missing; sequencing was by immunoSEQ multiplex PCR. The table includes 1,500 to 2,000 clones, around 30% detected once.

This chain links TRBV6-4 with TRBJ1-3; D is possibly TRBD1 (5 bases). This specimen consisted of tumor tissue, obtained before atezolizumab (anti-PD-L1) treatment. The sequence derives from a man aged 55 to 69 with urothelial cancer. Here the CDR3 reads CASSYGTEGNTIYF. DNA for the CDR3: TGTGCCAGCAGTTACGGGACCGAGGGAAACACCATATATTTT.